The present T cell receptor beta chain was sequenced within a study of graft-versus-host responses after intestinal transplantation. The CDR3 has 15 amino acids. Germline CDR1 is LNHNV and CDR2 is YYDKDF (reference sequence). V was pared by 1 base and J by 5 bases, with 6 bases of the junction left unmatched. Comment on this clone: No antigen is known for it.

Data came from immunoSEQ multiplex PCR; TCRdb stores just in-frame clones and leaves some out. The sample includes just under 65,000 clones, 85% to 95% of them seen just once. This rearrangement joins TRBV15 to TRBJ2-5; 8 positions agree with TRBD1. The sample was unstimulated CD8+ T cells sorted from spleen or lymph node cells, taken before transplant. This TCR came from a human donor who was the organ donor for an intestinal transplant. CDR3 amino acids: CATSRGAGQGETQYF. The DNA of the CDR3 is TGTGCCACCAGCAGAGGAGCTGGACAGGGCGAGACCCAGTACTTC. The full variable domain, with the rest looked up from reference TRBV15 and TRBJ2-5, is DAMVIQNPRYQVTQFGKPVTLSCSQTLNHNVMYWYQQKSSQAPKLLFHYYDKDFNNEADTPDNFQSRRPNTSFCFLDIRSPGLGDTAMYLCATSRGAGQGETQYFGPGTRLLVL.